This T cell receptor (beta chain) emerged from a study of T-cell reconstitution after alpha-beta-depleted transplantation in children. Study-wide results and caveats: By about two months after transplant, alpha-beta T cells reportedly arose from several hundred graft clones that had expanded.

Unique molecular identifiers were used to barcode this TCRbeta library. Via MiXCR, TCRdb re-called the PCR reads, giving one row per CDR3 protein. The sample includes some 550,000 distinct CDR3 sequences, under 30% seen only once; the top ten take 13% to 15%. In the case of this clonotype: Antigen unknown.

This clonotype was obtained from a boy less than two years old who had a stem cell transplant for acute myeloid leukemia, so the T cells may come from the graft donor. Sample: PBMCs, mostly from graft donor cells, taken 360 days after TCRalphabeta/CD19-depleted stem cell transplant.

This chain's CDR3 is CAVNVDRATDTQYF. In DNA, the CDR3 is TGTGCTGTCAACGTCGACAGGGCCACAGATACGCAGTATTTT. The chain couples TRBV15 to TRBJ2-3; TRBD1 aligns across 7 bases. Germline values: CDR1 LNHNV, CDR2 YYDKDF (reference sequence). This CDR3 is 14 amino acids long.